This record covers a single T cell receptor (beta chain). This clonotype was seen ten or more times. Its antigen has not been determined. Base qualities are missing; no much larger clone stands one base away. In the paper's terms, the time point label means: patch test 1, 2 weeks after DPC sensitization. The meaning of the sample's treatment or condition label: therapeutic diphenylcyclopropenone sensitization with weekly scalp DPC. At every patch-test visit, the blood draw took place before the patch test was put on. Patients were considered eligible if aged 18 to 70, diagnosed with alopecia and deemed suitable for DPC therapy, and patients were excluded if pregnant. Total RNA was extracted from unfractionated whole blood collected in Tempus Blood RNA tubes. This sample is part of a study of human T cells and chemical hapten exposure (dated by TCRdb to about 2021). Looking at the study overall: For sensitization, 2% DPC in acetone was applied to a 2 cm by 2 cm area of upper inner arm skin. Weekly therapeutic DPC doses were additionally applied to the scalp of patients throughout the approximately 24-week study period. Patch tests used Finn chambers with 0.01% DPC on the upper back, scored after 6 days by International Contact Dermatitis Research Group standards. The patient cohort, mostly female, included alopecia areata with under or over 50% scalp involvement, alopecia totalis and alopecia universalis. Libraries were pooled for sequencing, and per-sample TCR yields varied mainly because of small differences in library volumes within the pool. In alopecia patients, the study followed how the peripheral blood TCR repertoire changed in vivo over primary and secondary sensitization to diphenylcyclopropenone (DPC), a hapten. Blood samples were taken from patients before sensitization (week 0) and at 2, 6 and about 24 weeks after DPC sensitization. Twenty-nine alopecia patients gave blood for TCR sequencing at one to four time points (pre-sensitization, 2, 6 and 24 weeks). Findings and caveats that apply to the study as a whole: Patch test score was positively correlated with the number of PT1 expanded TCRs, with significance at thresholds 8, 16 and 32 but not at 4. After repeated subsampling, the strength of the expansion versus patch-test correlation and the threshold at which it became significant changed. Because every patient had alopecia, a presumed autoimmune disease, the patients' immune response might differ from that of healthy individuals. DPC sensitization did not change how many TCRs were above 1 in 1000 frequency, and no evidence was found of alterations in global repertoire structure. Expanded TCRs formed significantly more large CDR3 similarity clusters than pre-sensitization or healthy control sets, consistent with antigen-driven responses.

Library preparation was by RACE. Sequencing instrument: NextSeq 500. Library preparation attached unique molecular identifiers to individual cDNA molecules for quantitative, reproducible TCR counting. From each blood RNA sample, both TCR alpha and TCR beta chains were sequenced. Regarding the original processing steps: A median of around 100,000 TCRs per sample was observed, with a range of about 20,000 to 690,600. V, J and CDR3 annotation of the TCR reads was performed with the Decombinator software suite. To make PS versus PT1 abundance plots, every sample was subsampled to the same number of TCRs (28,000). Expanded TCRs were defined as absent before sensitization and observed at least eight times at the 2-week time point. TCRdb trimmed the raw reads at Q25, called clones with MiXCR and kept productive beta chains. Rows matching on CDR3 protein sequence are summarized as one entry with the most common DNA and genes. The V and J calls follow TCRdb's processing rather than the paper's. The sample table lists 65,000 to 85,000 distinct CDR3 sequences, 10% to 15% of them with a count of one. 3% to 4% of the sample is taken by the ten largest.

The trim is 0 bases for V and 0 bases for J, with a gap of 12 bases between the germline ends. The CDR1 and CDR2 encoded by the germline V gene are KGHSH and LQKENI. The CDR3, from cysteine to phenylalanine, totals 17 residues. The DNA shown is the 51-base CDR3, in frame from base 1. Sample: whole blood, taken in connection with sensitization to the hapten diphenylcyclopropenone (DPC). Recombination connected TRBV18 to TRBJ1-3; the D gene is possibly TRBD1, with 5 bases matching. The TCR was taken from a woman aged 60-75 years with alopecia areata. Some clones in this sample may be carry-over from other donors' samples. The CDR3 region has the sequence CASSPPGEAYSGNTIYF. Read as DNA, the sequence is TGTGCCAGCTCACCACCGGGGGAGGCTTACTCTGGAAACACCATATATTTT.